Listed below are T cell receptor beta chains from one sample, sequenced in a study of cytomegalovirus exposure and HLA in healthy donors. This table comes from immunoSEQ multiplex PCR, and its TCRdb copy is limited to in-frame clones, with some not included. The sample has fewer than 250,000 clones. What was sequenced was PBMCs. These receptors were taken from a woman aged 25 to 39 in good health and CMV-seropositive. The CDR3 runs from the conserved cysteine through the conserved F or W. A D gene is named only where the DNA matches it firmly.

D gene: TRBD1
CDR3 length: 16
J gene: TRBJ2-7
V gene: TRBV18
CDR3 protein: CASSPSTGTGIYEQYF
CDR3 DNA: TGTGCCAGCTCACCTTCGACCGGGACAGGGATCTACGAGCAGTACTTC

D gene: TRBD2
CDR3 length: 14
J gene: TRBJ2-1
V gene: TRBV19
CDR3 protein: CASSGTSGVGEQFF
CDR3 DNA: TGTGCCAGTAGCGGGACTAGCGGTGTTGGTGAGCAGTTCTTC

D gene: NA
CDR3 length: 17
J gene: TRBJ2-1
V gene: TRBV4-1
CDR3 protein: CASSQEIAPLVNNEQFF
CDR3 DNA: TGCGCCAGCAGCCAAGAAATCGCCCCCTTAGTAAACAATGAGCAGTTCTTC

D gene: NA
CDR3 length: 12
J gene: TRBJ1-2
V gene: TRBV25-1
CDR3 protein: CASSLHSGGYTF
CDR3 DNA: TGTGCCAGCAGTCTCCACTCGGGAGGCTACACCTTC

D gene: NA
CDR3 length: 14
J gene: TRBJ2-1
V gene: TRBV7-2
CDR3 protein: CASTGSADYNEQFF
CDR3 DNA: TGTGCCAGCACCGGGAGCGCCGATTACAATGAGCAGTTCTTC

D gene: TRBD1
CDR3 length: 13
J gene: TRBJ1-2
V gene: TRBV29-1
CDR3 protein: CSVANRGNYGYTF
CDR3 DNA: TGCAGCGTTGCCAACAGGGGTAACTATGGCTACACCTTC

D gene: TRBD2
CDR3 length: 16
J gene: TRBJ2-2
V gene: TRBV19
CDR3 protein: CASSTLGLANTGELFF
CDR3 DNA: TGTGCCAGTAGTACCCTCGGACTAGCGAACACCGGGGAGCTGTTTTTT

D gene: NA
CDR3 length: 16
J gene: TRBJ2-2
V gene: TRBV5-1
CDR3 protein: CASSLRDSRNSGELFF
CDR3 DNA: TGCGCCAGCAGCCTCCGGGACTCCCGCAATTCCGGGGAGCTGTTTTTT

D gene: NA
CDR3 length: 15
J gene: TRBJ2-5
V gene: TRBV4-3
CDR3 protein: CASSQGQGYQETQYF
CDR3 DNA: TGCGCCAGCAGCCAAGGGCAGGGGTACCAAGAGACCCAGTACTTC

D gene: TRBD1
CDR3 length: 13
J gene: TRBJ1-5
V gene: TRBV7-2
CDR3 protein: CASSRQGRQPQHF
CDR3 DNA: TGTGCCAGCAGCAGACAGGGAAGGCAGCCCCAGCATTTT

D gene: TRBD1
CDR3 length: 16
J gene: TRBJ2-1
V gene: TRBV15
CDR3 protein: CATSALLGTGRNEQFF
CDR3 DNA: TGTGCCACCAGCGCCCTTCTTGGGACAGGACGCAATGAGCAGTTCTTC

D gene: NA
CDR3 length: 14
J gene: TRBJ2-2
V gene: TRBV14
CDR3 protein: CASTVGTYTGELFF
CDR3 DNA: TGTGCCAGCACGGTCGGGACATACACCGGGGAGCTGTTTTTT

D gene: TRBD1
CDR3 length: 13
J gene: TRBJ2-7
V gene: TRBV6-1
CDR3 protein: CASSRDRVYEQYF
CDR3 DNA: TGTGCCAGCAGCCGCGACAGGGTCTACGAGCAGTACTTC

D gene: TRBD1
CDR3 length: 14
J gene: TRBJ1-2
V gene: TRBV19
CDR3 protein: CASSIGQGAGGYTF
CDR3 DNA: TGTGCCAGTAGTATAGGGCAGGGGGCTGGTGGCTACACCTTC

D gene: TRBD1
CDR3 length: 14
J gene: TRBJ2-7
V gene: TRBV5-1
CDR3 protein: CASSGGTGAYEQYF
CDR3 DNA: TGCGCCAGCAGCGGGGGGACAGGGGCCTACGAGCAGTACTTC

D gene: TRBD1
CDR3 length: 15
J gene: TRBJ2-1
V gene: TRBV5-1
CDR3 protein: CASSERTGGWNEQFF
CDR3 DNA: TGCGCCAGCAGCGAACGGACAGGGGGCTGGAATGAGCAGTTCTTC

D gene: TRBD2
CDR3 length: 15
J gene: TRBJ2-1
V gene: TRBV7-8
CDR3 protein: CASSSGLAADNEQFF
CDR3 DNA: TGTGCCAGCAGCTCAGGACTAGCGGCTGACAATGAGCAGTTCTTC

D gene: TRBD1
CDR3 length: 13
J gene: TRBJ2-5
V gene: TRBV6-5
CDR3 protein: CASSPGQQETQYF
CDR3 DNA: TGTGCCAGCAGCCCGGGACAGCAAGAGACCCAGTACTTC

D gene: NA
CDR3 length: 13
J gene: TRBJ1-1
V gene: TRBV10-2
CDR3 protein: CASSESPRVGAFF
CDR3 DNA: TGCGCCAGCAGTGAGTCCCCCCGGGTAGGAGCTTTCTTT

D gene: TRBD1
CDR3 length: 15
J gene: TRBJ2-7
V gene: TRBV9
CDR3 protein: CASSLGGQVSYEQYF
CDR3 DNA: TGTGCCAGCAGCCTAGGGGGACAGGTCTCCTACGAGCAGTACTTC

D gene: NA
CDR3 length: 14
J gene: TRBJ1-5
V gene: TRBV19
CDR3 protein: CASSGSGGNQPQHF
CDR3 DNA: TGTGCCAGTAGTGGGTCAGGTGGCAATCAGCCCCAGCATTTT

D gene: NA
CDR3 length: 14
J gene: TRBJ2-7
V gene: TRBV19
CDR3 protein: CASSIQEGDYEQYF
CDR3 DNA: TGTGCCAGTAGTATACAAGAGGGGGACTACGAGCAGTACTTC

D gene: NA
CDR3 length: 19
J gene: TRBJ2-1
V gene: TRBV15
CDR3 protein: CATSRDTGRTGLPYNEQFF
CDR3 DNA: TGTGCCACCAGCAGAGATACAGGGAGGACGGGACTACCCTACAATGAGCAGTTCTTC

D gene: TRBD2
CDR3 length: 16
J gene: TRBJ2-1
V gene: TRBV7-2
CDR3 protein: CASSLDSGMRYNEQFF
CDR3 DNA: TGTGCCAGCAGCTTAGATAGCGGGATGAGATACAATGAGCAGTTCTTC

D gene: NA
CDR3 length: 13
J gene: TRBJ1-6
V gene: TRBV2
CDR3 protein: CASIGVFNSPLHF
CDR3 DNA: TGTGCCAGCATAGGAGTGTTCAATTCACCCCTCCACTTT

D gene: TRBD2
CDR3 length: 19
J gene: TRBJ2-3
V gene: TRBV2
CDR3 protein: CASSGIPLTSGGRTDTQYF
CDR3 DNA: TGTGCCAGCAGTGGTATCCCTTTGACTAGCGGGGGCCGCACAGATACGCAGTATTTT

D gene: NA
CDR3 length: 16
J gene: TRBJ2-3
V gene: TRBV19
CDR3 protein: CASSITGRGGADTQYF
CDR3 DNA: TGTGCCAGTAGTATAACGGGGCGGGGTGGTGCAGATACGCAGTATTTT

D gene: NA
CDR3 length: 15
J gene: TRBJ1-2
V gene: TRBV5-1
CDR3 protein: CASSLGSASDYGYTF
CDR3 DNA: TGCGCCAGCAGCTTGGGGTCAGCGTCTGACTATGGCTACACCTTC

D gene: NA
CDR3 length: 15
J gene: TRBJ1-5
V gene: TRBV7-2
CDR3 protein: CASSYQGSSNQPQHF
CDR3 DNA: TGTGCCAGCAGCTACCAGGGGTCTAGCAATCAGCCCCAGCATTTT

D gene: NA
CDR3 length: 16
J gene: TRBJ2-7
V gene: TRBV19
CDR3 protein: CASSIGAGLLGHEQYF
CDR3 DNA: TGTGCCAGTAGTATAGGGGCGGGACTCTTGGGCCACGAGCAGTACTTC

D gene: TRBD1
CDR3 length: 16
J gene: TRBJ2-2
V gene: TRBV7-2
CDR3 protein: CASRTSGTANTGELFF
CDR3 DNA: TGTGCCAGCAGGACCTCCGGGACAGCGAACACCGGGGAGCTGTTTTTT

D gene: NA
CDR3 length: 13
J gene: TRBJ1-4
V gene: TRBV29-1
CDR3 protein: CSVGEGANEKLFF
CDR3 DNA: TGCAGCGTCGGGGAGGGAGCTAATGAAAAACTGTTTTTT

D gene: NA
CDR3 length: 14
J gene: TRBJ2-3
V gene: TRBV18
CDR3 protein: CASSPRALTDTQYF
CDR3 DNA: TGTGCCAGCTCACCCAGGGCGCTCACAGATACGCAGTATTTT

D gene: TRBD1
CDR3 length: 15
J gene: TRBJ1-5
V gene: TRBV7-8
CDR3 protein: CASSSSGTGNQPQHF
CDR3 DNA: TGTGCCAGCAGTTCCTCCGGGACAGGGAATCAGCCCCAGCATTTT

D gene: NA
CDR3 length: 13
J gene: TRBJ1-2
V gene: TRBV4-1
CDR3 protein: CASSPGGNYGYTF
CDR3 DNA: TGCGCCAGCAGCCCGGGGGGGAACTATGGCTACACCTTC

D gene: NA
CDR3 length: 12
J gene: TRBJ1-2
V gene: TRBV14
CDR3 protein: CASRLTGYGYTF
CDR3 DNA: TGTGCCAGCAGGTTAACAGGTTATGGCTACACCTTC

D gene: NA
CDR3 length: 13
J gene: TRBJ2-3
V gene: TRBV6-4
CDR3 protein: CASSDSTTDTQYF
CDR3 DNA: TGTGCCAGCAGTGACTCGACAACAGATACGCAGTATTTT

D gene: NA
CDR3 length: 11
J gene: TRBJ2-3
V gene: TRBV7-2
CDR3 protein: CASSPGNTQYF
CDR3 DNA: TGTGCCAGCAGCCCCGGGAATACGCAGTATTTT

D gene: NA
CDR3 length: 16
J gene: TRBJ2-3
V gene: TRBV27
CDR3 protein: CASSSPTARSTDTQYF
CDR3 DNA: TGTGCCAGCAGTTCCCCAACTGCAAGAAGCACAGATACGCAGTATTTT

D gene: TRBD1
CDR3 length: 15
J gene: TRBJ1-1
V gene: TRBV19
CDR3 protein: CASSREGTVNTEAFF
CDR3 DNA: TGTGCCAGTAGTCGCGAGGGGACAGTGAACACTGAAGCTTTCTTT

D gene: NA
CDR3 length: 14
J gene: TRBJ2-5
V gene: TRBV7-9
CDR3 protein: CASSLEPGWETQYF
CDR3 DNA: TGTGCCAGCAGCTTAGAGCCGGGTTGGGAGACCCAGTACTTC

D gene: TRBD1
CDR3 length: 14
J gene: TRBJ2-2
V gene: TRBV19
CDR3 protein: CASGYGTDTGELFF
CDR3 DNA: TGTGCCAGCGGCTACGGGACAGACACCGGGGAGCTGTTTTTT

D gene: NA
CDR3 length: 13
J gene: TRBJ2-2
V gene: TRBV7-7
CDR3 protein: CASSLADSVELFF
CDR3 DNA: TGTGCCAGCAGCTTAGCGGACAGTGTGGAGCTGTTTTTT

D gene: TRBD1
CDR3 length: 14
J gene: TRBJ1-4
V gene: TRBV2
CDR3 protein: CASSITGAGEKLFF
CDR3 DNA: TGTGCCAGCAGTATCACAGGGGCCGGGGAAAAACTGTTTTTT

D gene: NA
CDR3 length: 14
J gene: TRBJ1-2
V gene: TRBV19
CDR3 protein: CASSRQQHLYGYTF
CDR3 DNA: TGTGCCAGTAGCCGACAACAGCACCTCTATGGCTACACCTTC